This T cell receptor (beta chain) appears in the sequencing data of a study of response to subunit inactivated influenza vaccine (dated by TCRdb to 2017 to 2018). Background for the entire study: To follow how T cells responded to a trivalent subunit inactivated influenza vaccine, the researchers relied on deep quantitative profiling of the T cell receptor repertoire.

The time point label corresponds to: approximately 40 days after influenza vaccine administration. V is pruned by 5 bases and J by 4 bases, leaving 7 bases of the junction without a gene match. CDR1 and CDR2 (LNHNV, YYDKDF) derive from the germline V gene (reference sequence). The CDR3, cysteine through phenylalanine, is 15 amino acids long. Only the CDR3 DNA stays, 45 bases, in frame from base 1. Remarks on this clonotype: Its antigen remains undetermined. No much larger clonotype is one base removed from it; base qualities were not supplied.

The library was built by means of RT-PCR. The reads were generated on an Illumina HiSeq 2500. TCRdb cleaned the public reads at Q25 with fastp, built clones with MiXCR and kept in-frame beta chains. Rows are combined by CDR3 protein, so each entry shows the most common genes and DNA. The sample contains fewer than 700,000 distinct CDR3 sequences, 13% of them found a single time. The ten largest account for roughly 14% of the sample. Results the study describes overall, beyond this receptor: The authors proposed that each seasonal influenza vaccination may bring in only a limited number of new T cells.

This sequence uses TRBV15 and TRBJ2-5; 10 bases in the middle match TRBD1. The TCR originated in a man over 45 who received an inactivated influenza vaccine. Donor details come from another sample of the same person, matched by shared clones. Source: PBMCs from blood, taken around seven weeks after vaccination. The CDR3 protein: CATSSGTGVSETQYF. The DNA is TGTGCCACCAGCTCCGGGACAGGGGTGTCAGAGACCCAGTACTTC.